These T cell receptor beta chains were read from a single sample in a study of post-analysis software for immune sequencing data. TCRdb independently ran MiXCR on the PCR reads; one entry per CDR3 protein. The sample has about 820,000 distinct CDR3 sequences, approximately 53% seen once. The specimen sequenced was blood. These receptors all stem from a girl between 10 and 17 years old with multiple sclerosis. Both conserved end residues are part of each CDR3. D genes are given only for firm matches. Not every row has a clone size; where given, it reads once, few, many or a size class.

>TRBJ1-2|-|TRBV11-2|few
CASSLGGSGYTF
TGTGCCAGCAGCTTAGGGGGATCTGGCTACACCTTC
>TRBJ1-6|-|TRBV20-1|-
CSARGGDGWNSPLHF
TGCAGTGCTAGAGGCGGGGATGGGTGGAATTCACCCCTCCACTTT
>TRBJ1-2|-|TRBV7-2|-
CASSPQGRIDGYTF
TGTGCCAGCAGCCCTCAGGGGAGGATTGATGGCTACACCTTC
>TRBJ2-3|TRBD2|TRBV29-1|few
CSVGRGGSTDTQYF
TGCAGCGTTGGCCGGGGGGGAAGCACAGATACGCAGTATTTT
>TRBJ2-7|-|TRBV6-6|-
CASRTEMQSYEQYF
TGTGCCAGCCGGACAGAGATGCAGTCCTACGAGCAGTACTTC
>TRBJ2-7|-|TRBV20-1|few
CSARDGLSTSYEQYF
TGCAGTGCTAGAGATGGTCTCTCGACCTCCTACGAGCAGTACTTC
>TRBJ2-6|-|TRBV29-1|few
CSVAVAGANVLTF
TGCAGCGTTGCAGTAGCGGGGGCCAACGTCCTGACTTTC
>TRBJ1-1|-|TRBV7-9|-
CASSFASGGTEAFF
TGTGCCAGCAGCTTCGCCTCGGGGGGCACTGAAGCTTTCTTT
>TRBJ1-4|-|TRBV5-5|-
CASSPPGPSEKLFF
TGTGCCAGCAGCCCTCCGGGCCCTAGCGAAAAACTGTTTTTT
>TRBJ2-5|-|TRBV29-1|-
CSVEIRGLGETQYF
TGCAGCGTTGAAATCCGGGGCCTCGGGGAGACCCAGTACTTC
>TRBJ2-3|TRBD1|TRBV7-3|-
CASSSRQGARADTQYF
TGTGCCAGCAGCTCCCGACAGGGGGCTAGGGCAGATACGCAGTATTTT
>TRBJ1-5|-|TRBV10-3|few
CAISESNQPQHF
TGTGCCATCAGTGAGTCAAATCAGCCCCAGCATTTT
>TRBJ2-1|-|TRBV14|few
CASSQVRSSYNEQFF
TGTGCCAGCAGCCAAGTTCGGAGCTCCTACAATGAGCAGTTCTTC
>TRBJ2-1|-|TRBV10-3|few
CAISESTVEQFF
TGTGCCATCAGTGAGTCTACCGTTGAGCAGTTCTTC
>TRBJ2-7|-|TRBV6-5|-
CASSYSNRPSGVSYEQYF
TGTGCCAGCAGTTACTCGAATAGACCCAGTGGGGTCTCCTACGAGCAGTACTTC
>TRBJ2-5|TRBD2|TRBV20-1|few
CSARPGGAYQETQYF
TGCAGTGCTAGACCGGGGGGGGCCTACCAAGAGACCCAGTACTTC
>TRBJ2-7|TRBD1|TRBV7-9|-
CASSRPDRAYEQYF
TGTGCCAGCAGCCGACCGGACAGGGCCTACGAGCAGTACTTC
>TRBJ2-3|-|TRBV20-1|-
CSATKDTQYF
TGCAGTGCTACTAAGGATACGCAGTATTTT
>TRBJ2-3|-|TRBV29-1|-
CSVGIGGQNTDTQYF
TGCAGCGTTGGTATCGGGGGGCAAAACACAGATACGCAGTATTTT
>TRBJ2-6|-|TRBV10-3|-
CAIPDSSGANVLTF
TGTGCCATCCCTGACAGCTCTGGGGCCAACGTCCTGACTTTC
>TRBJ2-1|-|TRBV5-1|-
CASRETTPNEQFF
TGCGCCAGCAGGGAGACTACTCCAAATGAGCAGTTCTTC
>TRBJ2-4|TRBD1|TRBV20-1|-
CSAGQGYDQYF
TGCAGTGCGGGACAGGGTTACGATCAGTACTTC
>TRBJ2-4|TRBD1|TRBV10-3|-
CAISESPRQGSIQYF
TGTGCCATCAGTGAGTCCCCCCGACAGGGTAGCATTCAGTACTTC
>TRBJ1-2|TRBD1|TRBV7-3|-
CASSPGTGEGYTF
TGTGCCAGCAGCCCAGGGACAGGGGAAGGCTACACCTTC
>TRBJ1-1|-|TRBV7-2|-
CASSFWGGPRMNTEAFF
TGTGCCAGCAGCTTTTGGGGGGGCCCCCGAATGAACACTGAAGCTTTCTTT
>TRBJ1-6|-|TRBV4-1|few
CASSQGQNNSPLHF
TGCGCCAGCAGCCAAGGACAGAATAATTCACCCCTCCACTTT
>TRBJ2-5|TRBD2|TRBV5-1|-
CASSSIALAGVGRETQYF
TGCGCCAGCAGTTCAATTGCCCTAGCGGGAGTGGGACGAGAGACCCAGTACTTC
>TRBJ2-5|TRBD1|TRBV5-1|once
CASSWGTGGETQYF
TGCGCCAGCAGCTGGGGAACAGGGGGCGAGACCCAGTACTTC
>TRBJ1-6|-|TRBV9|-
CASSPRDGGRSPLHF
TGTGCCAGCAGCCCCCGGGACGGGGGGCGTTCACCCCTCCACTTT
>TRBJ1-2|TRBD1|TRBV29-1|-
CSVERATGGYGYTF
TGCAGCGTTGAAAGGGCGACAGGGGGCTATGGCTACACCTTC
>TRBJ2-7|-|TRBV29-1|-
CSVEAWEETRYF
TGCAGCGTTGAAGCCTGGGAAGAGACCCGGTACTTC
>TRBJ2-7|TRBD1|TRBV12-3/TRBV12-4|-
CASSPMTQTGFYEQYF
TGTGCCAGCAGTCCCATGACCCAGACAGGGTTTTACGAGCAGTACTTC
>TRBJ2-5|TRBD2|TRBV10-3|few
CAIRPAGGPGLQETQYF
TGTGCCATCAGGCCAGCGGGAGGACCGGGTCTCCAAGAGACCCAGTACTTC
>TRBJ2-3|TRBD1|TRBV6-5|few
CASSSGQGRTDTQYF
TGTGCCAGCAGTTCAGGACAGGGGAGGACAGATACGCAGTATTTT
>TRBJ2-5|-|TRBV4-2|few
CASSQDVKSQETQYF
TGTGCCAGCAGCCAAGATGTGAAATCCCAAGAGACCCAGTACTTC
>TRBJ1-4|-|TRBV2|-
CASIHPRGATNEKLFF
TGTGCCAGCATACACCCCCGTGGGGCAACTAATGAAAAACTGTTTTTT
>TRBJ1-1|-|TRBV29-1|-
CSVGSSGNTEAFF
TGCAGCGTTGGGTCTTCAGGGAACACTGAAGCTTTCTTT